A selection of T cell receptor beta chains follows, all from one sample in a study of T cell repertoires in cytomegalovirus infection. Each CDR3 protein is one row after TCRdb ran MiXCR on the reads. The sample contains more than 500,000 distinct CDR3 sequences, 16% of which appear only once. Sequencing was carried out using CD8+ T cells from PBMCs. These receptor sequences come from a human donor in good health (CMV status not recorded). Some clones in this sample may be carry-over from other donors' samples. Each CDR3 is given with its conserved first and last residue. Each record gives: J gene, V gene, clone size, D gene, CDR3 protein, CDR3 DNA. A D gene is named only where the DNA matches it firmly. The size field is filled for only some rows; it gives once, few, many or a size class.

TRBJ2-6 TRBV7-3 many - CASSPGPSEANVLTF TGTGCCAGCAGCCCCGGGCCTAGCGAAGCCAACGTCCTGACTTTC
TRBJ1-5 TRBV6-1 few - CASSEAYRTASQPQHF TGTGCCAGCAGTGAAGCTTACAGGACGGCGAGTCAGCCCCAGCATTTT
TRBJ2-1 TRBV6-1 many - CASTKVGGWRNNEQFF TGTGCCAGCACCAAAGTGGGGGGCTGGCGGAACAATGAGCAGTTCTTC
TRBJ1-1 TRBV6-5 few - CASWRGTEAFF TGTGCCAGCTGGAGGGGCACTGAAGCTTTCTTT
TRBJ1-5 TRBV12-3/TRBV12-4 - - CASSLSLGGWQPQHF TGTGCCAGCAGTTTATCACTCGGGGGGTGGCAGCCCCAGCATTTT
TRBJ2-7 TRBV12-5 many TRBD1 CASGLGQGANYEQYF TGTGCTAGTGGTTTGGGGCAGGGGGCGAACTACGAGCAGTACTTC
TRBJ1-1 TRBV28 many - CASSPMYRYTEAFF TGTGCCAGCAGTCCCATGTACAGGTACACTGAAGCTTTCTTT
TRBJ2-7 TRBV5-1 few - CASSSGILSYEQYF TGCGCCAGCAGCTCTGGCATCCTCTCCTACGAGCAGTACTTC
TRBJ2-1 TRBV6-2/TRBV6-3 many TRBD2 CASSYGLAGTSSYNEQFF TGTGCCAGCAGTTACGGGCTAGCGGGCACAAGCTCCTACAATGAGCAGTTCTTC
TRBJ2-1 TRBV5-1 few - CASSLTPEGSGFYNEQFF TGCGCCAGCAGCTTAACCCCTGAGGGTAGCGGATTCTACAATGAGCAGTTCTTC
TRBJ2-5 TRBV27 many TRBD1 CASSLPGQGRETQYF TGTGCCAGCAGTTTACCGGGACAGGGTCGGGAGACCCAGTACTTC
TRBJ2-7 TRBV2 few - CASSEALDRVYEQYF TGTGCCAGCAGTGAAGCGCTTGACAGAGTCTACGAGCAGTACTTC
TRBJ2-1 TRBV7-2 many - CASSPQGGGEQFF TGTGCCAGCAGCCCCCAGGGGGGGGGTGAGCAGTTCTTC
TRBJ2-2 TRBV7-3 - TRBD2 CASSPRTSGIRGRELFF TGTGCCAGCAGCCCGAGGACTAGCGGGATTAGGGGCCGGGAGCTGTTTTTT
TRBJ1-3 TRBV30 few - CAWSLGSSGNTIYF TGTGCCTGGAGTTTGGGGAGCTCTGGAAACACCATATATTTT
TRBJ1-1 TRBV27 - TRBD1 CASGIDRVGNEAFF TGTGCCAGCGGTATTGACAGGGTCGGTAACGAAGCTTTCTTT
TRBJ1-1 TRBV10-3 few - CAITEGAGEAFF TGTGCCATCACTGAGGGTGCAGGTGAAGCTTTCTTT
TRBJ2-7 TRBV7-7 many - CASSPNGVEQYF TGTGCTAGCAGCCCGAACGGGGTCGAGCAGTACTTC
TRBJ2-3 TRBV14 many TRBD2 CASSPGLAGDTQYF TGTGCCAGCAGCCCTGGACTAGCGGGAGATACGCAGTATTTT
TRBJ1-1 TRBV27 many TRBD1 CASSFQGVNTEAFF TGTGCCAGCAGTTTTCAGGGGGTGAACACTGAAGCTTTCTTT
TRBJ2-5 TRBV7-3 - - CASSPSGWTQETQYF TGTGCCAGCAGTCCCAGCGGGTGGACACAAGAGACCCAGTACTTC
TRBJ2-5 TRBV4-1 few TRBD2 CASSQLGLAGETQYF TGCGCCAGCAGCCAGCTAGGACTAGCTGGGGAGACCCAGTACTTC
TRBJ1-1 TRBV7-9 many TRBD1 CASSLSDRGTEAFF TGTGCCAGCAGCTTGAGTGACAGGGGGACTGAAGCTTTCTTT
TRBJ2-1 TRBV29-1 - - CSVGGRGRDEQFF TGCAGCGTTGGGGGGAGAGGGCGGGATGAGCAGTTCTTC
TRBJ1-6 TRBV19 few - CASNGEGRNRLELHF TGTGCCAGTAATGGAGAGGGTCGAAACCGGCTGGAACTCCACTTT
TRBJ1-3 TRBV10-2 - - CASIRRFTGNTIYF TGCGCCAGCATCAGGAGGTTTACTGGAAACACCATATATTTT
TRBJ1-2 TRBV28 few - CASSLRRGLGYTF TGTGCCAGCAGTTTAAGGCGGGGGCTAGGCTACACCTTC
TRBJ2-1 TRBV12-3/TRBV12-4 - - CASSFEALRGGQFF TGTGCCAGCAGTTTCGAGGCCCTCCGGGGAGGGCAGTTCTTC
TRBJ1-2 TRBV6-5 few - CASSYSERRGDYGYTF TGTGCCAGCAGTTACTCTGAGAGGCGGGGAGACTATGGCTACACCTTC
TRBJ2-1 TRBV6-7 - TRBD1 CASRPRQGFSYNEQFF TGTGCCAGCAGGCCCCGACAGGGTTTCTCCTACAATGAGCAGTTCTTC
TRBJ2-3 TRBV27 - - CASSLGGQDTDTQYF TGTGCCAGCAGTTTGGGGGGGCAAGACACAGATACGCAGTATTTT
TRBJ2-7 TRBV7-8 many - CASSFTGSGSRYEQYF TGTGCCAGCAGCTTCACAGGGTCAGGTTCTCGGTACGAGCAGTACTTC
TRBJ2-7 TRBV7-6 many - CASSPEAASSYEQYF TGTGCCAGCAGTCCTGAGGCAGCCAGCTCCTACGAGCAGTACTTC
TRBJ1-4 TRBV27 many TRBD1 CASSSTGDGGEKLFF TGTGCCAGCAGTTCAACAGGGGATGGCGGTGAAAAACTGTTTTTT
TRBJ1-5 TRBV29-1 few - CSVATHLRGQPQHF TGCAGCGTGGCAACCCACCTGCGGGGTCAGCCCCAGCATTTT
TRBJ1-1 TRBV7-9 many - CASSLARDNTEAFF TGTGCCAGCAGCTTAGCCAGGGACAATACTGAAGCTTTCTTT
TRBJ2-7 TRBV6-5 many TRBD1 CASSYSSGTGSLQYF TGTGCCAGCAGTTACTCGAGTGGGACAGGGAGTTTGCAGTACTTC
TRBJ1-1 TRBV11-2 many TRBD1 CASSSIRTGGVNTEAFF TGTGCCAGCAGTTCGATCCGGACAGGGGGCGTGAACACTGAAGCTTTCTTT
TRBJ2-7 TRBV29-1 - - CSVRPWQGEQYF TGCAGCGTGCGACCTTGGCAGGGCGAGCAGTACTTC
TRBJ2-7 TRBV4-2 - - CASSQVGGEQYF TGTGCCAGCAGCCAAGTGGGGGGCGAGCAGTACTTC
TRBJ2-2 TRBV19 - TRBD2 CASSDLAGDGTGELFF TGTGCCAGTAGTGACCTAGCGGGAGATGGAACCGGGGAGCTGTTTTTT
TRBJ2-7 TRBV20-1 - TRBD2 CSARDRLAGPTYEQYF TGCAGTGCTAGAGACCGGCTAGCGGGGCCGACCTACGAGCAGTACTTC
TRBJ2-1 TRBV4-1 - - CASSQLLDNEQFF TGCGCCAGCAGCCAACTCCTCGACAATGAGCAGTTCTTC
TRBJ2-3 TRBV11-2 many TRBD2 CASRVWAGRDTDTQYF TGTGCCAGCAGGGTCTGGGCGGGGAGGGACACAGATACGCAGTATTTT
TRBJ2-2 TRBV6-5 many - CASSFRTETNTGELFF TGTGCCAGCAGTTTTCGGACCGAAACGAACACCGGGGAGCTGTTTTTT
TRBJ2-7 TRBV9 many TRBD2 CASSGGSYEQYF TGTGCCTCTAGCGGGGGCTCCTACGAGCAGTACTTC
TRBJ1-6 TRBV5-6 - TRBD1 CASSSRTGAVNNSPLHF TGTGCCAGCAGCTCAAGGACAGGGGCCGTGAATAATTCACCCCTCCACTTT
TRBJ2-5 TRBV5-1 - - CASSPSLASDQETQYF TGCGCCAGCAGCCCTAGCCTAGCTAGCGACCAAGAGACCCAGTACTTC